This paragraph covers one T cell receptor (beta chain) sequence. The sample comes from a study of blood T cell repertoires in COVID-19. The assay was immunoSEQ multiplex PCR, and TCRdb's table has in-frame clones only and misses some. The data contain about 240,000 clones, 80% to 90% of them singletons. Cohort assignment relied on participant-reported clinical history. The sequence came from a middle-aged man who had recovered from COVID-19. The specimen was PBMCs or T cells enriched from blood (not recorded which).

DNA of the CDR3: TGTGCCATCAGTGAGAGGGGACAGGGGGCTCTTCGTGCCCATGAGCAGTTCTTC. Its translation: CAISERGQGALRAHEQFF. The chain couples TRBV10-3 to TRBJ2-1; 12 positions match TRBD1. Germline V gene data show CDR1 as ENHRY and CDR2 as SYGVKD. The V segment lost 2 bases and the J segment 8 bases; nucleotides outside the gene matches: 13. This CDR3 has 18 residues.